What follows are 5 T cell receptor beta chains derived from one specimen sequenced in a study of blood T cell repertoires in COVID-19. The data were produced by immunoSEQ multiplex PCR, yet TCRdb's version contains in-frame clones alone and is incomplete. Here the sample spans about 110,000 clones, 70% to 85% being singletons. The sample consisted of peripheral blood. Source of these receptors: a man between 65 and 80 years old with active or convalescent COVID-19.

The chain links TRBV28 to TRBJ1-1, with 7 bases lining up with TRBD1. Germline CDR1 and CDR2: MDHEN and SYDVKM. The CDR3 contains 17 residues. The junction had 12 bases not matched to a gene; V was cut back by 5 bases and J by 0 bases. DNA for the CDR3: TGTGCCAGCAGTCCCCGAACAGGGGCCATAATGAACACTGAAGCTTTCTTT. Its translation: CASSPRTGAIMNTEAFF.

V usage is TRBV19 and J usage is TRBJ2-5, with 13 bases that match TRBD2. After removal of 4 bases from V and 2 bases from J, the junction contained 13 bases not matched to a gene. The germline gives CDR1 LNHDA, CDR2 SQIVND (reference sequence). The CDR3 is made up of 19 amino acids. CDR3 DNA sequence: TGTGCCAGTAGTACCTACCCCGGACTAGCGGGGGAGTTGCAAGAGACCCAGTACTTC. Encoded protein: CASSTYPGLAGELQETQYF. The full variable domain, rest sourced from reference TRBV19 and TRBJ2-5, is DGGITQSPKYLFRKEGQNVTLSCEQNLNHDAMYWYRQDPGQGLRLIYYSQIVNDFQKGDIAEGYSVSREKKESFPLTVTSAQKNPTAFYLCASSTYPGLAGELQETQYFGPGTRLLVL.

The rearrangement uses TRBV20-1 and TRBJ1-6; D is possibly TRBD1 (5 bases). This CDR3 spans 13 amino acids. Germline V gene lookup returns CDR1 DFQATT and CDR2 SNEGSKA (reference sequence). V shed 3 bases and J shed 7 bases, with 10 bases lying between them. The CDR3 region has the DNA TGCAGTGCTAGTTCCGGGGGGAATTCACCCCTCCACTTT. Its protein product is CSASSGGNSPLHF.

The V call is TRBV19, the J call TRBJ2-1, with 9 bases identical to TRBD1. There are 15 residues in the CDR3. With V trimmed by 3 bases and J by 4 bases, 4 bases remained unmatched. Germline CDR1 is LNHDA and CDR2 is SQIVND (reference sequence). In nucleotides, the CDR3 is TGTGCCAGTAGTATCTCTGGACAGGGGTACAATGAGCAGTTCTTC. It is translated as CASSISGQGYNEQFF.

As for this clone: Other DNA sequences of this sample code for an identical CDR3. V is TRBV5-8 and J is TRBJ1-1, with 7 bases aligning to TRBD1. From germline, CDR1 is SGHTS and CDR2 YDEGEE. V gave up 4 bases and J gave up 5 bases; unmatched junction bases: 5. CDR3 length: 13 amino acids. CDR3 loop: CASSLQGNTEAFF. The CDR3 nucleotides are TGTGCCAGCAGCCTACAGGGGAATACTGAAGCTTTCTTT.